These 30 T cell receptor beta chains originate from one sample sequenced in a study of T cells after yellow fever vaccination. TCRdb fed the 5' RACE reads into MiXCR, producing one record per CDR3 protein. The sample carries about 340,000 distinct CDR3 sequences, over 8% recorded once. Material: PBMCs, obtained on the day of the first yellow fever vaccination. The source is a man aged 18 to 29 who received the YFV17D yellow fever vaccine.

The chain carries TRBV4-1 and TRBJ1-3; D is unresolved. Germline CDR1 and CDR2: MGHRA and YSYEKL. The CDR3 runs to 15 residues. V was clipped by 4 bases and J by 0 bases, with 10 bases between them. The CDR3: CASSPTEISGNTIYF. The CDR3 DNA is TGCGCCAGCAGCCCCACCGAGATCTCTGGAAACACCATATATTTT.

This clonotype turned up a few times. The rearrangement uses TRBV7-2 and TRBJ2-7; D might be TRBD2 (5 bases). Germline V gene sequence: CDR1 SGHTA, CDR2 FQGNSA. This CDR3 is 14 amino acids long. Trimming took 5 bases from V and 7 from J, leaving 18 bases between them. The DNA of the CDR3 is TGTGCCAGCAGCCGAGGACCGGACCCGGGAGAGCAGTACTTC. Its translation is CASSRGPDPGEQYF.

This clonotype was seen a handful of times. The J gene is TRBJ1-1, the V gene TRBV29-1; the D is unclear. The length of the CDR3 is 12 residues. V was pared by 7 bases and J by 2 bases, with 11 bases between. The germline gives CDR1 SQVTM, CDR2 ANQGSEA. The CDR3 nucleotides read TGCAGCGCCCACCCAGTAAACACTGAAGCTTTCTTT. Encoded protein: CSAHPVNTEAFF.

This clonotype appeared many times. The chain has TRBV7-8 and TRBJ2-7, with 8 bases lining up with TRBD1. The CDR3 loop spans 14 amino acids. Unmatched junction bases numbered 3, after V lost 2 bases and J lost 3 bases. Germline values: CDR1 SGHVS, CDR2 FQNEAQ. The CDR3 sequence: CASSLSRGLYEQYV. The CDR3 nucleotides read TGTGCCAGCAGCTTAAGCAGGGGGCTCTACGAGCAGTACGTC.

V usage is TRBV29-1 and J usage is TRBJ2-7; 8 bases are shared with TRBD1. CDR1 is SQVTM and CDR2 is ANQGSEA in the germline V gene. The CDR3 length is 16 residues. Germline trimming cut 0 bases from V and 3 bases from J; bases unmatched to any gene: 10. The CDR3 sequence is CSVEDRADRGGYEQYF. The CDR3 DNA sequence: TGCAGCGTTGAAGATCGGGCCGACAGGGGCGGCTACGAGCAGTACTTC.

The rearrangement links TRBV21-1 to TRBJ2-3; no check of the table's D call, TRBD1, against the DNA was made. TRBV21-1 is classified as a pseudogene. CDR3 length: 17 amino acids. In DNA, the CDR3 is TGTGCCAGCAGCCCCCCTGCCGGGATAAATCCCACAGATACGCAGTATTTT. Translation: CASSPPAGINPTDTQYF.

This clonotype was counted a few times. The chain carries TRBV6-2 or TRBV6-3 and TRBJ2-5; D gene unclear. Between the trimmed V and J ends, which lost 8 bases and 7 bases, there was a span of 11 bases. Germline-derived CDR1 and CDR2 are MNHEY and SVGEGT. The CDR3 totals 11 residues. CDR3 residues: CASGWSGTQYF. The CDR3, as DNA: TGTGCCAGCGGATGGTCTGGGACCCAGTACTTC.

Remarks on this clonotype: Because the CDR3 is missing its conserved closing phenylalanine or tryptophan, this is likely a read error. It is unclear where the CDR3 begins or ends on the DNA, so no DNA is shown, and the CDR3 is as TCRdb lists it. The rearrangement links TRBV7-8 to TRBJ1-1; the table's TRBD1 call for D was not verified on the DNA. The germline gives CDR1 SGHVS, CDR2 FQNEAQ. The CDR3 is 13 residues long, counting both termini. This chain's CDR3 is CASSLTPGQGYRV.

The gene calls are TRBV27 and TRBJ2-7, with D unresolved. CDR1 is MNHEY and CDR2 is SMNVEV in the germline V gene (reference sequence). Trimming removed 5 bases at V and 3 bases at J, with 5 bases between. This CDR3 has 11 residues. The chain's CDR3 is CASSNNYEQYF. CDR3 DNA: TGTGCCAGCAGTAACAACTACGAGCAGTACTTC.

This clonotype was found a few times. The chain carries TRBV7-2 and TRBJ1-4, with D unclear. V lost 7 bases to trimming and J lost 4 bases, with 10 bases between them. The germline V gene encodes CDR1 SGHTA and CDR2 FQGNSA. CDR3 length equals 13 residues. The CDR3 DNA is TGTGCCAGCATGGAGAAACTTAATGAAAAACTGTTTTTT. Translating gives CASMEKLNEKLFF.

This clonotype showed up just a few times. V usage is TRBV25-1 and J usage is TRBJ2-5; 7 bases are shared with TRBD1. Trimming took 7 bases from V and 7 from J; bases not matched to a gene: 9. From germline, CDR1 is MGHDK and CDR2 SYGVNS. There are 13 residues in the CDR3. The CDR3 DNA follows: TGTGCCAGCAAGGGCAGGGGGAAGGCGACCCAGTACTTC. Translated: CASKGRGKATQYF.

A few counts support this clonotype. The rearrangement joins TRBV10-1 to TRBJ1-5; tentatively, D is TRBD1 (5 bases). Germline CDR1 is WNHNN and CDR2 is SYGVQD (reference sequence). V dropped 4 bases and J dropped 2 bases, with 15 bases sitting between them. The CDR3 is made up of 16 amino acids. The CDR3 here is CASSGPTRGGNQPQHF. CDR3 nucleotide sequence: TGCGCCAGCAGTGGCCCGACCCGAGGGGGCAATCAGCCCCAGCATTTT.

At least ten counts were recorded for this clonotype. This chain connects TRBV12-3 or TRBV12-4 to TRBJ1-1; 9 bases match TRBD1. J was trimmed by 6 bases and V by 6 bases; bases with no gene match: 8. This CDR3 spans 14 amino acids. The CDR3 protein is CASRRDRVYAEAFF. CDR3 DNA: TGTGCCAGCAGGCGGGACAGGGTTTACGCTGAAGCTTTCTTT.

Only a few counts were recorded for this clonotype. The rearrangement joins TRBV5-1 to TRBJ2-6; TRBD1 is a possible D gene (5 bases). Germline loops: CDR1 SGHRS, CDR2 YFSETQ. There are 15 residues in the CDR3. V was pared by 4 bases and J by 0 bases, with 8 bases between. In nucleotides, the CDR3 is TGCGCCAGCAGCGACGGACACTCTGGGGCCAACGTCCTGACTTTC. It encodes CASSDGHSGANVLTF.

The rearrangement joins TRBV4-3 to TRBJ2-1; TRBD1 matches 8 bases. Germline values: CDR1 LGHNA, CDR2 YSLEER. CDR3 length: 15 amino acids. Trimming removed 1 base from V and 7 bases from J; junction bases left unmatched: 6. This chain's CDR3 is CASSQVGWDRNEQFF. In nucleotides, the CDR3 is TGCGCCAGCAGCCAAGTTGGGTGGGACAGGAATGAGCAGTTCTTC.

This clonotype has just a few counts. A junction end diverges from the germline sequence, so it may reflect a read error. The CDR3 reads CASSMDRGKSF. CDR3 in DNA: TGTGCCAGCAGCATGGACAGGGGAAAAAGTTTT. The chain recombines TRBV12-3 or TRBV12-4 with TRBJ1-4; 9 nucleotides line up with TRBD1. This CDR3 contains 11 residues.

This clonotype has just a few counts. CDR3 residues: CRGVGGARTEAFF. DNA of the CDR3: TGCAGAGGGGTGGGAGGGGCGAGGACTGAAGCTTTCTTT. This sequence joins TRBV20-1 and TRBJ1-1; a weak D match, TRBD1 (5 bases). Germline lookup yields CDR1 DFQATT and CDR2 SNEGSKA (reference sequence). CDR3 length equals 13 residues.

For this clonotype: This may come from a read error, since a much larger clone is one base off. The chain couples TRBV5-1 to TRBJ2-2; TRBD1 is a possible D gene (5 bases). The V gene's germline CDR1 is SGHRS and CDR2 YFSETQ. The germline V and J ends were trimmed by 4 bases and 6 bases, with 19 bases remaining between them. The CDR3 runs 16 residues. This CDR3 reads CASSVGSGRNSGELFF. The CDR3 coding sequence is TGCGCCAGCAGCGTGGGCTCAGGGCGTAACTCCGGGGAGCTGTTTTTT.

This clonotype was observed a few times. This chain connects TRBV27 to TRBJ1-1; weak D call: TRBD1 (6 bases). V was clipped by 7 bases and J by 4 bases, with 16 bases between them. CDR1 is MNHEY and CDR2 is SMNVEV in the germline V gene (reference sequence). CDR3 length: 14 residues. CDR3 loop: CASNRGGAATEAFF. The CDR3 DNA reads as TGTGCCAGCAATAGAGGGGGGGCCGCCACTGAAGCTTTCTTT.

This clonotype was seen only a few times. The J gene is TRBJ1-1, the V gene TRBV29-1; D ambiguous. Germline CDR1 and CDR2: SQVTM and ANQGSEA. With 7 bases removed from V and 3 bases from J, the gap between germline ends came to 15 bases. This CDR3 has 13 residues. The CDR3 protein is CSAHPVDHTEAFF. The CDR3 DNA reads as TGCAGCGCACACCCCGTGGACCACACTGAAGCTTTCTTT.

At least ten counts were recorded for this clonotype. The chain uses TRBV4-3 and TRBJ2-7, with D unclear. The CDR3 has 15 residues. V lost 0 bases and J 2 bases, leaving 11 bases between the germline ends. Germline CDR1 LGHNA, CDR2 YSLEER. CDR3 region: CASSQDRGLTYEQYV. The CDR3 nucleotides are TGCGCCAGCAGCCAAGATCGTGGGCTTACCTACGAGCAGTACGTC.

This clonotype was observed at least ten times. CDR3 sequence reads: CAWSAGQGAIGSYEQYF. CDR3 coding DNA: TGTGCCTGGAGTGCCGGACAGGGGGCGATAGGATCCTACGAGCAGTACTTC. The rearrangement joins TRBV30 to TRBJ2-7; the match to TRBD1 covers 11 bases. Trimming removed 1 base from V and 1 base from J; junction bases left unmatched: 9. The germline CDR1 and CDR2 sequences are GTSNPN and SVGIG (reference sequence). The CDR3 contains 17 residues.

This clonotype was seen a few times. The rearrangement uses TRBV20-1 and TRBJ2-7; TRBD2 is a possible D gene (6 bases). This CDR3 contains 12 residues. In germline, CDR1 is DFQATT, CDR2 SNEGSKA (reference sequence). V was cut by 8 bases and J by 9 bases, with 20 bases left in between. CDR3 DNA: TGCAGTTGCAAGGGCCAGGGAGGAGGGCAGTACGTC. It is translated as CSCKGQGGGQYV.

This clonotype was counted only a few times. The chain has TRBV7-2 and TRBJ2-6; 8 bases fit TRBD1. V dropped 5 bases and J dropped 0; count of bases not matched to a gene: 6. From germline, CDR1 is SGHTA and CDR2 FQGNSA. The CDR3 length is 17 residues. CDR3 nucleotide sequence: TGTGCCAGCAGCATCAGGACAGGGCCCTCTGGGGCCAACGTCCTGACTTTC. This codes for CASSIRTGPSGANVLTF.

At least ten counts were recorded for this clonotype. The chain joins TRBV5-4 to TRBJ2-3, with 8 bases fitting TRBD2. In germline, CDR1 is SGHNT, CDR2 YYREEE (reference sequence). The CDR3 contains 14 residues. Trimming at V came to 7 bases and at J to 2 bases, leaving 6 bases not matched to a gene. The CDR3 DNA sequence: TGTGCCAGCGGATCCGGGGGGGCCACAGATACGCAGTATTTT. Protein: CASGSGGATDTQYF.

A single count supports this clonotype. The chain has TRBV6-5 and TRBJ1-2; 7 bases align to TRBD1. CDR1 MNHEY and CDR2 SVGAGI come from the germline V gene. After removal of 4 bases from V and 8 bases from J, the junction contained 10 bases not matched to a gene. The CDR3 runs to 14 residues. For the CDR3, the DNA is TGTGCCAGCAGTTTCCCAGGGGGTGTCTGGGGCTACACCTTC. Translating it yields CASSFPGGVWGYTF.

V gene TRBV2 combines with J gene TRBJ2-2; 7 bases are a match to TRBD2. Germline CDR1 and CDR2: SNHLY and FYNNEI. CDR3 size: 14 residues. V dropped 11 bases and J dropped 3; count of bases not matched to a gene: 9. In DNA form, the CDR3 reads TGTGCCCGAAAGACTAGCCGGGACACCGGGGAGCTGTTTTTT. It encodes CARKTSRDTGELFF.

Many counts were recorded for this clonotype. The rearrangement joins TRBV6-5 to TRBJ2-5, with TRBD1 matching 10 bases. This CDR3 has 14 residues. V was pared by 4 bases and J by 2 bases, with 1 base of the junction left unmatched. Germline V gene data show CDR1 as MNHEY and CDR2 as SVGAGI. The CDR3 nucleotides read TGTGCCAGCAGTTGGGGACAGGGGCAAGAGACCCAGTACTTC. Protein product: CASSWGQGQETQYF.

The chain has TRBV7-3 and TRBJ2-5; D is ambiguous. The CDR3 spans 13 residues. V shed 1 base and J shed 3 bases, with 6 bases lying between them. Per germline, CDR1 SGHTA and CDR2 FQGTGA. The CDR3 loop is CASSLIEEETQYF. CDR3 nucleotides: TGTGCCAGCAGCTTAATAGAGGAAGAGACCCAGTACTTC. The full variable domain, rest sourced from reference TRBV7-3 and TRBJ2-5, is GAGVSQTPSNKVTEKGKYVELRCDPISGHTALYWYRQSLGQGPEFLIYFQGTGAADDSGLPNDRFFAVRPEGSVSTLKIQRTERGDSAVYLCASSLIEEETQYFGPGTRLLVL.

With regard to this clonotype: The germline gene is not matched at one end of the junction; a read error may be the cause. The rearrangement joins TRBV18 to TRBJ2-6; a weak D match, TRBD1 (6 bases). The CDR3 loop spans 20 amino acids. CDR1 and CDR2 (germline): KGHSH, LQKENI. The DNA of the CDR3 is TGTGCCGGCTCACCGGCTATAAGTGGACAGCCCCGCTCTGGGGCCAACGTCCTGACTTTC. Translation gives CAGSPAISGQPRSGANVLTF.